This T cell receptor beta chain derives from a study of Ad26.COV2.S vaccination and SARS-CoV-2 variants. Study details: The trial was COV1001 and the donor's arm was Ad26.COV2.S. Study observations and caveats: Across vaccine and placebo recipients, the breadth of non-spike TCRs was similar.

Treatment denoted: about 20 received Ad26.COV2.S at low or high dose, single or two shots; about 5 received placebo; per-sample allocation not given. All samples were drawn on day 63, counting from the first vaccine or placebo injection. An Ad26 vector that expressed Wuhan-strain SARS-CoV-2 spike constituted the vaccine. CDR3 length equals 13 residues. V was pared by 3 bases and J by 1 base, with 8 bases between. Germline CDR1 DFQATT, CDR2 SNEGSKA (reference sequence). Concerning this clone itself: The antigen is unknown.

Produced via immunoSEQ multiplex PCR; TCRdb's table is partial and in-frame only. The sample carries about 460,000 clones, 70% to 90% recorded once. The chain joins TRBV20-1 to TRBJ2-3; D might be TRBD2 (5 bases). This TCR was recovered from a person aged 18-60 years who received the Ad26.COV2.S COVID-19 vaccine or a placebo. The sequenced sample was peripheral blood, obtained in a trial of Ad26.COV2.S vaccine versus placebo. Here the CDR3 reads CSASRTGTDTQYF. In DNA, the CDR3 is TGCAGTGCTAGTCGGACTGGCACAGATACGCAGTATTTT.